The 18 T cell receptor beta chains below were found in one sample sequenced in a study of cytomegalovirus exposure and HLA in healthy donors. The PCR employed 60 Vbeta primers together with 13 Jbeta primers. The protocol was immunoSEQ multiplex PCR, while the TCRdb copy is restricted to in-frame clones and leaves out a portion. The sample lists approximately 110,000 clones; 80% to 85% were seen once. The sequenced sample consisted of PBMCs. The origin of the receptors is a woman in her 30s in good health and CMV-seronegative.

The V call is TRBV7-6, the J call TRBJ1-6, with D maybe TRBD1 (5 bases). There are 15 residues in the CDR3. V shed 1 base and J shed 10 bases, with 14 bases lying between them. Germline V CDR1 and CDR2: SGHVS, FNYEAQ. CDR3 region: CASSLEGRVRSPLHF. In nucleotides, the CDR3 is TGTGCCAGCAGCTTAGAGGGCAGGGTGAGGTCACCCCTCCACTTT.

The chain carries TRBV5-4 and TRBJ2-7; D is perhaps TRBD1 (5 bases). Germline-derived CDR1 and CDR2 are SGHNT and YYREEE (reference sequence). The V end lost 3 bases, the J end lost 2 bases, and 12 bases lay between the germline ends. This CDR3 region has 14 residues. The CDR3 loop reads CASSSVDSAYEQYF. In DNA, the CDR3 is TGTGCCAGCAGCTCCGTTGACAGTGCCTACGAGCAGTACTTC.

The chain employs TRBV2 and TRBJ1-1; TRBD1 matches 7 bases. This CDR3 is 12 amino acids long. With 6 bases clipped from V and 6 bases from J, the junction kept 4 bases outside the gene matches. In germline, CDR1 is SNHLY, CDR2 FYNNEI. CDR3 sequence reads: CASSGDSSEAFF. In DNA form, the CDR3 reads TGTGCCAGCAGCGGGGACAGCTCTGAAGCTTTCTTT.

This chain links TRBV7-9 with TRBJ2-7; 8 nucleotides align to TRBD2. Trimming at V came to 1 base and at J to 2 bases, leaving 7 bases not matched to a gene. Germline V gene data show CDR1 as SEHNR and CDR2 as FQNEAQ (reference sequence). CDR3 length: 16 residues. This CDR3 reads CASSLDPLAGAYEQYF. The CDR3 DNA follows: TGTGCCAGCAGCTTAGACCCTCTAGCGGGTGCCTACGAGCAGTACTTC.

The chain has TRBV9 and TRBJ2-1, with no clear D. Germline V gives CDR1 SGDLS, CDR2 YYNGEE. Trimming shortened V by 0 bases and J by 5 bases, and 9 bases separated the two germline ends. This CDR3 region has 14 residues. The CDR3: CASSVGNLDNEQFF. CDR3 DNA: TGTGCCAGCAGCGTAGGTAACTTGGACAATGAGCAGTTCTTC.

This clone has more than one count but fewer than ten. The gene calls are TRBV5-5 and TRBJ2-7; TRBD2 is a possible D gene (6 bases). CDR1 and CDR2 from the germline V gene are SGHKS and YYEKEE (reference sequence). This CDR3 is built from 15 residues. V lost 0 bases to trimming and J lost 1 base, with 11 bases between them. Here the CDR3 DNA reads TGTGCCAGCAGCTTGGAGGCGGGACTTTCCTACGAGCAGTACTTC. As protein: CASSLEAGLSYEQYF.

The CDR3 protein is CAISGSLAGGGEQYF. The CDR3 nucleotides read TGTGCCATCAGTGGTTCACTAGCGGGAGGAGGCGAGCAGTACTTC. The chain couples TRBV10-3 to TRBJ2-7; 12 bases are shared with TRBD2. Germline-derived CDR1 and CDR2 are ENHRY and SYGVKD. V lost 4 bases and J lost 6; bases outside the gene matches: 7. CDR3 length: 15 amino acids.

The chain has TRBV5-1 and TRBJ2-3; no reliable D call. This CDR3 is 15 amino acids long. The germline gives CDR1 SGHRS, CDR2 YFSETQ. The V gene lost 2 bases and the J gene lost 3 bases, with 13 bases spanning the gap. The CDR3: CASSFSGLLTDTQYF. The CDR3 nucleotides read TGCGCCAGCAGCTTTAGTGGTCTGCTAACAGATACGCAGTATTTT.

The chain has TRBV6-4 and TRBJ1-2; 7 positions agree with TRBD1. The germline V gene encodes CDR1 MRHNA and CDR2 SNTAGT. The V segment lost 4 bases and the J segment 4 bases; nucleotides outside the gene matches: 6. The CDR3 contains 14 residues. The chain's CDR3 is CASSVDRPSYGYTF. The CDR3 nucleotides are TGTGCCAGCAGTGTGGACAGGCCTTCCTATGGCTACACCTTC.

This clone was counted once. The genes are TRBV28 and TRBJ1-1; TRBD1 might be the D (6 bases). From germline, CDR1 is MDHEN and CDR2 SYDVKM. Between the trimmed V and J ends, which lost 8 bases and 1 base, there was a span of 8 bases. This CDR3 contains 12 residues. DNA for the CDR3: TGTGCCAGCGCGACAGGGAACACTGAAGCTTTCTTT. It specifies CASATGNTEAFF.

CDR3 region: CASRPGTSDYNEQFF. The CDR3 DNA follows: TGTGCCAGCAGGCCCGGGACTAGCGACTACAATGAGCAGTTCTTC. The chain links TRBV5-4 to TRBJ2-1; 10 bases line up with TRBD2. V was pared by 5 bases and J by 3 bases, with 5 bases of the junction left unmatched. The CDR3 is 15 amino acids. CDR1 and CDR2 from the germline V gene are SGHNT and YYREEE (reference sequence).

The V gene is TRBV14, the J gene TRBJ2-2; TRBD2 matches at 9 bases. The germline V gene encodes CDR1 SGHDN and CDR2 FVKESK. The CDR3 has 15 residues. J was trimmed by 3 bases and V by 4 bases; bases with no gene match: 3. The CDR3, as DNA: TGTGCCAGCAGCCCCACTAGCGGGCACACCGGGGAGCTGTTTTTT. Its translation: CASSPTSGHTGELFF. Based on the CDR3 plus reference TRBV14 and TRBJ2-2, the full variable domain is EAGVTQFPSHSVIEKGQTVTLRCDPISGHDNLYWYRRVMGKEIKFLLHFVKESKQDESGMPNNRFLAERTGGTYSTLKVQPAELEDSGVYFCASSPTSGHTGELFFGEGSRLTVL.

V is TRBV27 and J is TRBJ2-1; perhaps TRBD2 as D (5 bases). V was cut by 3 bases and J by 9 bases, with 15 bases left in between. This CDR3 region has 14 residues. The germline gives CDR1 MNHEY, CDR2 SMNVEV (reference sequence). The CDR3 loop is CASSFGASLIEQFF. The CDR3 coding sequence is TGTGCCAGCAGTTTCGGCGCTAGCTTGATTGAGCAGTTCTTC.

The J gene is TRBJ2-1, the V gene TRBV7-9, with D tentatively TRBD1 (5 bases). This CDR3 has 16 amino acids. Trimming removed 4 bases at V and 3 bases at J, with 16 bases between. Per the germline V gene, CDR1 is SEHNR and CDR2 is FQNEAQ (reference sequence). This CDR3 is CASSSTATDLYNEQFF. CDR3 bases: TGTGCCAGCAGCTCTACCGCGACAGACCTCTACAATGAGCAGTTCTTC.

The gene calls are TRBV5-4 and TRBJ2-4, with D tentatively TRBD2 (6 bases). With 0 bases removed from V and 6 bases from J, the gap between germline ends came to 7 bases. The CDR3 has 13 residues. CDR1 is SGHNT and CDR2 is YYREEE in the germline V gene (reference sequence). The CDR3 bases are TGTGCCAGCAGCTTGGCGGGGGTAAACATTCAGTACTTC. It specifies CASSLAGVNIQYF.

This clone has only a few counts. V usage is TRBV15 and J usage is TRBJ2-6, with 8 bases that match TRBD1. The germline gives CDR1 LNHNV, CDR2 YYDKDF (reference sequence). This CDR3 spans 16 amino acids. J lost 0 bases, V lost 3 bases, and 1 base had no gene match. The CDR3 loop is CATSSDRGSGANVLTF. In DNA, the CDR3 is TGTGCCACCAGCAGCGACAGGGGCTCTGGGGCCAACGTCCTGACTTTC.

V gene TRBV7-3 combines with J gene TRBJ1-3, with no clear D. V lost 5 bases and J lost 4, with 9 bases in between. The CDR3 is 13 residues long. Germline values: CDR1 SGHTA, CDR2 FQGTGA. CDR3 in amino acids: CASSLLQGNTIYF. The CDR3, as DNA: TGTGCCAGCAGCCTTCTTCAGGGAAACACCATATATTTT.

The chain links TRBV4-3 to TRBJ2-7; no firm D call. Trimming left V 0 bases short and J 4 bases short, with 10 bases between. Germline V gene sequence: CDR1 LGHNA, CDR2 YSLEER. The CDR3 covers 14 residues. The CDR3 sequence is CASSQDVGYYEQYF. The CDR3 DNA sequence: TGCGCCAGCAGCCAAGACGTCGGGTATTACGAGCAGTACTTC.